The rows below give T cell receptor beta chains drawn from one sample of a study of regulatory T cells in long-lasting Graves disease. Using its own MiXCR run on the multiplex PCR reads, TCRdb lists one record per CDR3 protein. The sample includes a few hundred thousand distinct CDR3 sequences, 23% seen only once; the top ten take around 24%. The sequences come from peripheral blood mononuclear cells (PBMCs), collected when the disease was refractory, from a patient treated with antithyroid drugs. The receptors shown here come from a female donor with Graves disease. Each CDR3 is given with its conserved first and last residue. The D gene is left open where the match is weak. The listing skips clone size in some rows; elsewhere it reads once, few, many or a size class.

V	length	J	size	D	DNA	CDR3
TRBV7-9	14	TRBJ1-4	few	NA	TGTGCCAGCAGCTCCACGCGTAACGGGAAAAAACTGTTTTTT	CASSSTRNGKKLFF
TRBV19	14	TRBJ2-5	many	NA	TGTGCCAGTAGTATAGGACTGGACAGTAAGACCCAGTACTTC	CASSIGLDSKTQYF
TRBV14	16	TRBJ1-2	NA	NA	TGTGCCAGCAGCTTAGTACCCGTGGTGTCGTTCTATGGCTACACCTTC	CASSLVPVVSFYGYTF
TRBV27	16	TRBJ2-6	few	NA	TGTGCCAGCAGTTTGAGCCGCTCAGCCGGGGCCAACGTCCTGACTTTC	CASSLSRSAGANVLTF
TRBV20-1	13	TRBJ1-2	NA	NA	TGCAGTGCTAGAGCACTGTTGATCTATGGCTACACCTTC	CSARALLIYGYTF
TRBV12-3/TRBV12-4	14	TRBJ1-2	many	TRBD1	TGTGCCAGCAGCGCGCTTACAGGGGGGGTTGGCTACACCTTC	CASSALTGGVGYTF
TRBV10-3	11	TRBJ2-1	NA	NA	TGTGCCACCAATCGGGACCATGAGCAGTTCTTC	CATNRDHEQFF
TRBV6-4	15	TRBJ2-3	many	TRBD1	TGTGCCAGCAGTGACTCCACAGGGGGCTCAGATACGCAGTATTTT	CASSDSTGGSDTQYF
TRBV5-1	15	TRBJ2-2	NA	NA	TGCGCCAGCAGCTTGGGACATACGAACACCGGGGAGCTGTTTTTT	CASSLGHTNTGELFF
TRBV4-3	15	TRBJ2-7	NA	NA	TGCGCCAGCAGCCAAGAGGTGGGTAACCCCTACGAGCAGTACTTC	CASSQEVGNPYEQYF
TRBV7-2	14	TRBJ2-5	NA	TRBD1	TGTGCCAGCAGCCCGACAGGGTCTGGAGAGACCCAGTACTTC	CASSPTGSGETQYF
TRBV27	16	TRBJ2-7	NA	NA	TGTGCCAGCCGATGGGCCTTTGAGGGGTTAGTCCACGAGCAGTACTTC	CASRWAFEGLVHEQYF
TRBV5-6	14	TRBJ1-2	many	NA	TGTGCCAGCAGCTTGGTAGGCGGAAACTATGGCTACACCTTC	CASSLVGGNYGYTF
TRBV20-1	12	TRBJ1-2	many	NA	TGCAGTGCTAGGTCGGAGGGATATGGCTACACCTTC	CSARSEGYGYTF
TRBV29-1	12	TRBJ1-1	many	TRBD1	TGCAGCGGAGTCACAGGGGACACTGAAGCTTTCTTT	CSGVTGDTEAFF
TRBV28	12	TRBJ1-5	many	NA	TGTGCCAGCAGTTCGGGGAATCAGCCCCAGCATTTT	CASSSGNQPQHF
TRBV29-1	14	TRBJ1-1	NA	TRBD1	TGCAGCGTTGTTTCCGGGACAGGATCGACTGAAGCTTTCTTT	CSVVSGTGSTEAFF
TRBV20-1	15	TRBJ2-4	many	NA	TGCAGTGCTTTCAGACTAGGCCAGGGCAAAAACATTCAGTACTTC	CSAFRLGQGKNIQYF
TRBV7-2	15	TRBJ2-3	NA	NA	TGTGCCAGCAGCTTATCGGGATTGGGCACAGATACGCAGTATTTT	CASSLSGLGTDTQYF
TRBV7-2	15	TRBJ2-3	few	TRBD2	TGTGCCAGCACTCCCTCAGGGACTAGCGTAGATACGCAGTATTTT	CASTPSGTSVDTQYF
TRBV6-1	11	TRBJ2-5	many	NA	TGTGCCAGCAGTCCCGATCGGACCCAGTACTTC	CASSPDRTQYF
TRBV20-1	15	TRBJ2-6	NA	NA	TGCAATGCCGGGACTTTAGATGCCGGGGCCAACGTCCTGACTTTC	CNAGTLDAGANVLTF
TRBV19	14	TRBJ2-1	many	TRBD2	TGTGCCAGTACTTTTAGCGGGAGAGCGAATGAGCAGTTCTTC	CASTFSGRANEQFF
TRBV27	14	TRBJ1-1	NA	NA	TGTGCCAGCAGCCCTGTAGACTTGAACACTGAAGCTTTCTTT	CASSPVDLNTEAFF
TRBV6-1	16	TRBJ1-2	NA	TRBD1	TGTGCCAGCAGTGAAGGCAGGGGGGTACCTAACTATGGCTACACCTTC	CASSEGRGVPNYGYTF
TRBV28	15	TRBJ2-7	many	TRBD1	TGTGCCAGCAACGTTCCGGGACAGGGGAATTACGAGCAGTACTTC	CASNVPGQGNYEQYF
TRBV4-1	14	TRBJ1-4	NA	NA	TGCGCCAGCAGCCACCTCGGGGGACGCGAAAAACTGTTTTTT	CASSHLGGREKLFF
TRBV6-2/TRBV6-3	16	TRBJ1-1	few	NA	TGTGCCAGCAGTTACGGAGGCCGAACCCTGAACACTGAAGCTTTCTTT	CASSYGGRTLNTEAFF
TRBV19	15	TRBJ1-1	few	NA	TGTGCCAGTAGTATACCGGGACTCATAGGGACTGAAGCTTTCTTT	CASSIPGLIGTEAFF
TRBV28	13	TRBJ1-1	many	NA	TGTGCCAGCAGTCACCCACCACCCGCTGAAGCTTTCTTT	CASSHPPPAEAFF
TRBV6-2/TRBV6-3	18	TRBJ1-5	few	NA	TGTGCCAGCAGTTACTCGAGGCCAGGGACCGGAAGCAATCAGCCCCAGCATTTT	CASSYSRPGTGSNQPQHF
TRBV20-1	14	TRBJ2-7	many	TRBD2	TGCAGTGCTAGAGATATGCGGGGGGAGGCCGAGCAGTACTTC	CSARDMRGEAEQYF
TRBV20-1	14	TRBJ1-1	few	TRBD1	TGCAGTGCTGACGCCGGGACAGGGGGAAAAGGGGCTTTCTTT	CSADAGTGGKGAFF
TRBV28	17	TRBJ2-7	few	TRBD2	TGTGCCAGCAGTTTATATCGTAGTCCGGGACTAGCGACCGAGCAGTACTTC	CASSLYRSPGLATEQYF
TRBV6-2/TRBV6-3	15	TRBJ2-7	many	TRBD1	TGTGCCAGCAGAAGAGGGACAGGGCGCTCCTACGAGCAGTACTTC	CASRRGTGRSYEQYF
TRBV30	16	TRBJ2-6	NA	TRBD2	TGTGCCTGGGGACTAGCGGTTCTCTCTGGGGCCAACGTCCTGACTTTC	CAWGLAVLSGANVLTF
TRBV11-2	17	TRBJ2-7	few	NA	TGTGCCAGCAGCTACATCCGAACCCGGGACGGACACTACGAGCAGTACTTC	CASSYIRTRDGHYEQYF
TRBV6-5	13	TRBJ1-1	many	NA	TGTGCCAGCAGTTACCCAGGGAACACTGAAGCTTTCTTT	CASSYPGNTEAFF
TRBV3-1	15	TRBJ1-4	few	NA	TGTGCCAGCAGGTCAAACGGTGCAACTAATGAAAAACTGTTTTTT	CASRSNGATNEKLFF
TRBV15	15	TRBJ1-1	few	TRBD1	TGTGCCACCAGCAGAGATGTAAGGACAGGATCCGAAGCTTTCTTT	CATSRDVRTGSEAFF